These 8 T cell receptor beta chains share one sample of origin, sequenced in a study of regulatory T cells in long-lasting Graves disease. The sample's time point: newly diagnosed GD, antithyroid drugs for less than 3 months. RNA isolated from PBMCs was used to make the TCR library. Construction of the TCR beta libraries employed iRepertoire HTBI primers in conjunction with Arm-PCR of CDR3 regions. TCRdb re-called the multiplex PCR reads through MiXCR, storing one row per CDR3 protein. The top ten clones hold around 13% of a sample with roughly 250,000 distinct CDR3 sequences, about 20% of them seen once. A further study also used this sample, focusing on T cells in Graves' hyperthyroidism and ophthalmopathy.

Here the sequenced sample was peripheral blood mononuclear cells (PBMCs), taken at new diagnosis, from a patient treated with antithyroid drugs. These receptors were obtained from a woman younger than 45 with Graves disease.

On this clonotype itself: A far larger clone is off by one base, so a read error is likely. The chain uses TRBV11-3 and TRBJ2-1; no firm D call. Matching the DNA end better, TRBJ2-3 makes the J call doubtful. The CDR3 spans 12 residues. Per the germline V gene, CDR1 is SGHNT and CDR2 is YENEEA. CDR3 loop: CASCAFPTEQYF. Here the CDR3 DNA reads TGTGCCAGCTGCGCCTTCCCCACTGAGCAGTATTTT.

This clonotype was counted many times. This chain connects TRBV11-1 to TRBJ2-5, with a possible D match to TRBD2 (6 bases). The CDR3 is 13 residues long. Germline CDR1 is SGHAT and CDR2 is FQDESV (reference sequence). The germline V and J ends were trimmed by 6 bases and 5 bases, with 13 bases remaining between them. The CDR3 loop reads CASRRQGGETQYF. CDR3 nucleotides: TGTGCCAGCAGGCGCCAGGGAGGCGAGACCCAGTACTTC.

The chain couples TRBV11-2 to TRBJ2-7; maybe TRBD2 (5 bases). Germline assignment: CDR1 SGHAT and CDR2 FQNNGV. This CDR3 region has 17 residues. V lost 1 base and J 7 bases, leaving 23 bases between the germline ends. CDR3 DNA: TGTGCCAGCAGCTTAGGTTTAGGCGGCAGCACCCGCGGGGAGCAGTACTTC. Translation: CASSLGLGGSTRGEQYF.

The table lists this clonotype with many counts. This chain links TRBV27 with TRBJ1-1; unclear D gene. The ends were cut back, 7 bases at V and 3 bases at J, with 12 bases in the middle. Germline V gives CDR1 MNHEY, CDR2 SMNVEV (reference sequence). The CDR3 contains 13 residues. The CDR3 region has the DNA TGTGCCAGCACTAGTGGCAGTTACACTGAAGCTTTCTTT. Protein product: CASTSGSYTEAFF.

Many counts were recorded for this clonotype. The rearrangement uses TRBV20-1 and TRBJ1-1; D possibly corresponds to TRBD1 (5 bases). Germline V gene lookup returns CDR1 DFQATT and CDR2 SNEGSKA (reference sequence). There are 16 residues in the CDR3. V was shortened by 0 bases and J by 2 bases, with 16 bases between the two germline ends. The CDR3 nucleotides are TGCAGTGCTAGAGATCTCATATGGGGGAGAAACACTGAAGCTTTCTTT. This gives the protein CSARDLIWGRNTEAFF.

This clonotype was seen more than once but under ten times. The chain employs TRBV24-1 and TRBJ2-7, with a weak D call TRBD2 (5 bases). From germline, CDR1 is KGHDR and CDR2 SFDVKD. The V end lost 7 bases, the J end lost 0 bases, and 12 bases lay between the germline ends. There are 14 residues in the CDR3. Here the CDR3 reads CATRDRGGSYEQYF. The CDR3 bases are TGTGCCACCAGGGACCGTGGAGGCTCCTACGAGCAGTACTTC.

V gene TRBV2 combines with J gene TRBJ2-1, with 14 bases lining up with TRBD2. The CDR3 loop spans 18 amino acids. CDR1 and CDR2 from the germline V gene are SNHLY and FYNNEI. Unmatched junction bases numbered 6, after V lost 5 bases and J lost 0 bases. CDR3 sequence (DNA): TGTGCCAGCAGTCTGGGACTAGCGGGGGCCTACTCCTACAATGAGCAGTTCTTC. Protein sequence: CASSLGLAGAYSYNEQFF.

The table lists this clonotype with many counts. The chain combines TRBV7-2 with TRBJ1-1; TRBD1 aligns across 8 bases. The CDR3 loop spans 17 amino acids. V dropped 2 bases and J dropped 4; count of bases not matched to a gene: 12. Germline loops: CDR1 SGHTA, CDR2 FQGNSA. The CDR3 sequence: CASSLRTGPGRSTEAFF. The CDR3 bases are TGTGCCAGCAGCTTACGGACAGGGCCTGGGAGATCCACTGAAGCTTTCTTT.